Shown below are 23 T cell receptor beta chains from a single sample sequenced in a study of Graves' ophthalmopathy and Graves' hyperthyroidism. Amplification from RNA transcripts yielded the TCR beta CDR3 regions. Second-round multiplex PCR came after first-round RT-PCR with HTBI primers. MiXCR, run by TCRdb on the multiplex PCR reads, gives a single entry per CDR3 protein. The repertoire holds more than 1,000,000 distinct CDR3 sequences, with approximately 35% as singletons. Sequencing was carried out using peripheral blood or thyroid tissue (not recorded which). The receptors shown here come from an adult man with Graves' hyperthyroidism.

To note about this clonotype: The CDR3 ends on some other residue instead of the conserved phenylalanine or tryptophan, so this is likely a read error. CDR3 sequence: CASGTGSNYEQYL. CDR3 nucleotide sequence: TGTGCCAGTGGGACAGGGAGCAACTACGAGCAGTACCTC. V gene TRBV5-6 combines with J gene TRBJ2-7; 9 positions match TRBD1. This CDR3 has 13 amino acids. The germline gives CDR1 SGHDT, CDR2 YYEEEE. V gave up 8 bases and J gave up 3 bases; unmatched junction bases: 6.

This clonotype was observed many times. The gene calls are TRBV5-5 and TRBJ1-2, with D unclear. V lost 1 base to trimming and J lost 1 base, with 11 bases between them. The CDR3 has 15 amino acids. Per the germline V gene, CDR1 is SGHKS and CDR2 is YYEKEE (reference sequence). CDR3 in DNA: TGTGCCAGCAGCTTGAAGCACAGCTTTAACTATGGCTACACCTTC. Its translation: CASSLKHSFNYGYTF.

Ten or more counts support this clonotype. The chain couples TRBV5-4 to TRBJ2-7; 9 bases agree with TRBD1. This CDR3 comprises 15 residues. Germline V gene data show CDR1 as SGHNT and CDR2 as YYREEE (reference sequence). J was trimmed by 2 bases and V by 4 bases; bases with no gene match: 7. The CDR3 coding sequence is TGTGCCAGCAGCGTGGGACAGGGCTCGACCTACGAGCAGTACTTC. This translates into CASSVGQGSTYEQYF.

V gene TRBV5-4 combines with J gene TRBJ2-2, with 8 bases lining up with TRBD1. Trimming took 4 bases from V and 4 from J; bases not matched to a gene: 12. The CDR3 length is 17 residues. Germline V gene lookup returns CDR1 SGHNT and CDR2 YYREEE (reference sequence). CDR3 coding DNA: TGTGCCAGCAGCGTCGGACCGGGACAGGTTTTCACCGGGGAGCTGTTTTTT. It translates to CASSVGPGQVFTGELFF.

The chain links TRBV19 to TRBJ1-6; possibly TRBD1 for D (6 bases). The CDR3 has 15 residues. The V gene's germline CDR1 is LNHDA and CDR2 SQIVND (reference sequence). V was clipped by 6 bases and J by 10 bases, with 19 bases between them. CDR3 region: CASRLGTTVSSPLHF. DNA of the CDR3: TGTGCCAGTAGGCTCGGGACAACCGTTTCATCACCCCTCCACTTT.

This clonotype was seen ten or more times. CDR3 amino acids: CASSESVVLASPLHF. CDR3 in DNA: TGCGCCAGCAGTGAGTCGGTGGTTCTGGCTTCACCCCTCCACTTT. The rearrangement links TRBV10-1 to TRBJ1-6; D ambiguous. The germline V gene encodes CDR1 WNHNN and CDR2 SYGVQD (reference sequence). The CDR3 is 15 amino acids. V shed 0 bases and J shed 9 bases, with 12 bases lying between them.

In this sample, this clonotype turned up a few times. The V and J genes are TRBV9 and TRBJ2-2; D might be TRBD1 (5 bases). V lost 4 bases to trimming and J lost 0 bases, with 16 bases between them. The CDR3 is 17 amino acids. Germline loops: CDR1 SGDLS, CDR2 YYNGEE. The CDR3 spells CASSRQPAGTNTGELFF. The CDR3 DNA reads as TGTGCCAGCAGCCGGCAACCGGCAGGGACGAACACCGGGGAGCTGTTTTTT. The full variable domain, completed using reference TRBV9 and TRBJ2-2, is DSGVTQTPKHLITATGQRVTLRCSPRSGDLSVYWYQQSLDQGLQFLIQYYNGEERAKGNILERFSAQQFPDLHSELNLSSLELGDSALYFCASSRQPAGTNTGELFFGEGSRLTVL.

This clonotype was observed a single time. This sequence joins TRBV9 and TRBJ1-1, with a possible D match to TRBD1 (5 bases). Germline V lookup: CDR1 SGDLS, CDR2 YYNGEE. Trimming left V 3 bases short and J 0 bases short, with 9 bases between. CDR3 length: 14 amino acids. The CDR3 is CASSAKGLNTEAFF. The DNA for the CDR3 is TGTGCCAGCAGCGCTAAGGGGTTGAACACTGAAGCTTTCTTT.

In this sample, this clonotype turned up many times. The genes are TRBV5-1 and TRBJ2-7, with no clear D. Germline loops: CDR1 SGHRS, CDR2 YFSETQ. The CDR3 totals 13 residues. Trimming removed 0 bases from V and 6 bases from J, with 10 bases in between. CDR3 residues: CASSLAPVGEQYF. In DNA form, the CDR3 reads TGCGCCAGCAGCTTGGCGCCGGTCGGCGAGCAGTACTTC.

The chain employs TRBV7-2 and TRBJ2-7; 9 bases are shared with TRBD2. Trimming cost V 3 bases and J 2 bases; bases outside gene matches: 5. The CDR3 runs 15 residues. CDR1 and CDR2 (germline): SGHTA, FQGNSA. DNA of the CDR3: TGTGCCAGCAGCTTTAGCGGGGGACAGACCTACGAGCAGTACTTC. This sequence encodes CASSFSGGQTYEQYF.

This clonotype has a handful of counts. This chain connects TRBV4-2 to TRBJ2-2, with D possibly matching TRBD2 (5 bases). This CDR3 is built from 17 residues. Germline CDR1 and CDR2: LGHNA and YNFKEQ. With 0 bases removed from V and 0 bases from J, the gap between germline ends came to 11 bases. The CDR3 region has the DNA TGTGCCAGCAGCCAAGACTGGCTAGCAACGAACACCGGGGAGCTGTTTTTT. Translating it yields CASSQDWLATNTGELFF.

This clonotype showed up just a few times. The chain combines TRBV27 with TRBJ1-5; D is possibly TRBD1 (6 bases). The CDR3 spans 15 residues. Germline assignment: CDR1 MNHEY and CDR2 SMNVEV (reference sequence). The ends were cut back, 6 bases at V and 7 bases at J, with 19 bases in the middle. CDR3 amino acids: CASSPIGQGLQPQHF. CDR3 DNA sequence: TGTGCCAGCAGCCCTATCGGTCAGGGGCTCCAGCCCCAGCATTTT.

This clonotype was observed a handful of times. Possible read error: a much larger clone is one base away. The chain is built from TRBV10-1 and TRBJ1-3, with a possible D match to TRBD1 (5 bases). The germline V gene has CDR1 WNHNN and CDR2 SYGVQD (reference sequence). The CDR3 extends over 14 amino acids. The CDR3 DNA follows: TGCGCCAGCCGCCCGGACATCTCTGGAAACACCACATATTTT. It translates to CASRPDISGNTTYF.

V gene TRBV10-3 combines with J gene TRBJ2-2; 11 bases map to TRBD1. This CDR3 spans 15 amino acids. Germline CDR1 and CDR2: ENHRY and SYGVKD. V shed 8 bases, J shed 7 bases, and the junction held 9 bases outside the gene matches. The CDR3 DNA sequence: TGTGCCATCGATTCGGGGACAGGGGGGAACGGGGAGCTGTTTTTT. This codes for CAIDSGTGGNGELFF.

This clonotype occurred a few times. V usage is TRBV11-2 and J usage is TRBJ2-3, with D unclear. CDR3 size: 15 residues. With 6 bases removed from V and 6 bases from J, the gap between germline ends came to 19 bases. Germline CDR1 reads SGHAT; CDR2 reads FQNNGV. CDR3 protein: CASSTVASVGDTQYF. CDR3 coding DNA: TGTGCCAGCAGTACCGTTGCCTCGGTAGGGGATACGCAGTATTTT.

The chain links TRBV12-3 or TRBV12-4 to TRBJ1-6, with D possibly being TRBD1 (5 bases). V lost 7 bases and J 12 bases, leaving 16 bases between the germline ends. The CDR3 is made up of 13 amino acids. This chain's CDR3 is CASTLGRGEPLHF. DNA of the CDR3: TGTGCCAGCACCCTGGGCCGGGGGGAACCCCTCCACTTT.

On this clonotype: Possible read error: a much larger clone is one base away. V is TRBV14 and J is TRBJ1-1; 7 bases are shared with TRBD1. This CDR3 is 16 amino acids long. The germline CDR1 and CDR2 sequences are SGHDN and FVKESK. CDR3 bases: TGTGCCAGCACCCAAGAAGGTTACAGGGGGAACACTGAAGCTTTCTTT. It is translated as CASTQEGYRGNTEAFF.

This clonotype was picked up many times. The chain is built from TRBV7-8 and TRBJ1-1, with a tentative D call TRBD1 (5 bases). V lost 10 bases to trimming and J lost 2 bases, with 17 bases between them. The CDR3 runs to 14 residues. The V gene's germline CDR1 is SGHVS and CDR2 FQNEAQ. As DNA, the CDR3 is TGTGCCATCTCTTGGGGGAGATCTAACACTGAAGCTTTCTTT. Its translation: CAISWGRSNTEAFF.

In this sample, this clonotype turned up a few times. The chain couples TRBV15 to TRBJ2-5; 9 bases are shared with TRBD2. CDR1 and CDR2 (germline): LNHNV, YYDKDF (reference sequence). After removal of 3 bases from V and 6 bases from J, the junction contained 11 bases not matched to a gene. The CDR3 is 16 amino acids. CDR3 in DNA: TGTGCCACCAGCAGTTTAGGGCTAGCGGGGATTCAGACCCAGTACTTC. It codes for CATSSLGLAGIQTQYF.

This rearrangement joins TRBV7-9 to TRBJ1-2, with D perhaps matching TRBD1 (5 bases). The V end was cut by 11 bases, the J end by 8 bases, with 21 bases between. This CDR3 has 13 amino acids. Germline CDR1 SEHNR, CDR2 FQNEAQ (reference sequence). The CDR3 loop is CAGTLGRGEGYTF. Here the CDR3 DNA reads TGTGCCGGCACTTTGGGGAGGGGTGAAGGCTACACCTTC.

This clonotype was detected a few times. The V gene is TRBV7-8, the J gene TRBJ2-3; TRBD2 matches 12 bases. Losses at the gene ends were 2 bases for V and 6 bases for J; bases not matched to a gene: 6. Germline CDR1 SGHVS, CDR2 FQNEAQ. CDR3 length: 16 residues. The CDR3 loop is CASSLPSGGGMDTQYF. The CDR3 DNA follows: TGTGCCAGCAGCTTACCTAGCGGGGGGGGGATGGATACGCAGTATTTT.

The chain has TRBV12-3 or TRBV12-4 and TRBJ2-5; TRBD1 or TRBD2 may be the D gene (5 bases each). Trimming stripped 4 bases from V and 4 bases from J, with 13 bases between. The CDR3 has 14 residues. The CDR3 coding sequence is TGTGCCAGCAGTTACGGCATGAGGGGAGAGACCCAGTACTTC. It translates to CASSYGMRGETQYF.

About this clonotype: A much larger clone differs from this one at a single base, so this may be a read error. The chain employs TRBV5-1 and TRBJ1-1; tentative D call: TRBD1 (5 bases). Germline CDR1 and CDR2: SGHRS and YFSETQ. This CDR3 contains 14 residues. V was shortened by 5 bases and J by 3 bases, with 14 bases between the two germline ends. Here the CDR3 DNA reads TGCGCCAGCAGAGGGGACCTCATTGACACTGAAGCTTTCTTT. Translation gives CASRGDLIDTEAFF.